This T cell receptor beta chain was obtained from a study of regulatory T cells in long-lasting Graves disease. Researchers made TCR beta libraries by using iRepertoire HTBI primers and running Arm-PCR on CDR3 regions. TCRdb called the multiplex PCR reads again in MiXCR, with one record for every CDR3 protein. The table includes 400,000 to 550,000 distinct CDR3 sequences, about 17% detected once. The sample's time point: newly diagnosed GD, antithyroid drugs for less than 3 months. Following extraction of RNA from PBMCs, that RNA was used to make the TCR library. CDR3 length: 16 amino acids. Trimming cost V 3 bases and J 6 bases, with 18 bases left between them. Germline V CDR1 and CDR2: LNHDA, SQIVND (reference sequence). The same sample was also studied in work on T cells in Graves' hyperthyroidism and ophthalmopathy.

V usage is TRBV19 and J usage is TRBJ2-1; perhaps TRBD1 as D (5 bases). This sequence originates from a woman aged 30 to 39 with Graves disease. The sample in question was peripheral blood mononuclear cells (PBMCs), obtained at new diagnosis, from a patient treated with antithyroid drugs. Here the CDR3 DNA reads TGTGCCAGTAGTATCATATCAGGGCTAAAGGGCAATGAGCAGTTCTTC. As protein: CASSIISGLKGNEQFF.